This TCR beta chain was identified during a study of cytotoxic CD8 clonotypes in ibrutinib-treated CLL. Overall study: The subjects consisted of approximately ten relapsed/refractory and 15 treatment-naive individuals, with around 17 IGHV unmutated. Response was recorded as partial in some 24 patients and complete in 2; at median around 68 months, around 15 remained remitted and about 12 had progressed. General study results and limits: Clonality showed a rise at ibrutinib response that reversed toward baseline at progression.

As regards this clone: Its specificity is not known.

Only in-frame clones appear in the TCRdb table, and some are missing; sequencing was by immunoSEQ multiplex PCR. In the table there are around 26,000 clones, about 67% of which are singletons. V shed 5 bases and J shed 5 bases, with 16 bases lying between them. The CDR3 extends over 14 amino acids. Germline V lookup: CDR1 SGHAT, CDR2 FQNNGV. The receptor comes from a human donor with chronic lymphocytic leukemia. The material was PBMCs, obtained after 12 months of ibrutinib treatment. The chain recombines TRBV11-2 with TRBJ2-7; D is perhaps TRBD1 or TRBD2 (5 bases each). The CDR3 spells CASSPLGLGNEQYF. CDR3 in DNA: TGTGCCAGCAGCCCTTTGGGGCTCGGGAACGAGCAGTACTTC.